Shown below are 25 T cell receptor beta chains from a single sample sequenced in a study of blood T cell repertoires in COVID-19. TCRdb's table, derived via immunoSEQ multiplex PCR, lists solely in-frame clones and lacks some. The sample records 390,000 or so clones, over 75% being singletons. The sequencing sample was made of PBMCs or T cells enriched from blood (not recorded which). Receptors originate from a man between 18 and 35 years old who had recovered from COVID-19.

The V gene is TRBV11-3, the J gene TRBJ2-7, with TRBD1 identical over 8 bases. The V gene end was trimmed by 5 bases and the J gene end by 3 bases; junction bases not matched to a gene: 9. There are 15 residues in the CDR3. Germline CDR1 SGHNT, CDR2 YENEEA. The CDR3 sequence: CASSARDRINYEQYF. The CDR3 coding sequence is TGTGCCAGCAGCGCTAGGGACAGGATAAACTACGAGCAGTACTTC.

This chain uses TRBV9 with TRBJ2-1, with 8 bases fitting TRBD2. J lost 7 bases, V lost 0 bases, and 6 bases had no gene match. CDR3 length: 15 amino acids. Germline assignment: CDR1 SGDLS and CDR2 YYNGEE. CDR3 bases: TGTGCCAGCAGCGTAGTAGGACTAGCCACGAATGAGCAGTTCTTC. This translates into CASSVVGLATNEQFF.

The rearrangement joins TRBV7-9 to TRBJ2-3, with unresolved D. The ends were cut back, 5 bases at V and 4 bases at J, with 10 bases in the middle. The CDR3 has 13 amino acids. CDR1 and CDR2 (germline): SEHNR, FQNEAQ (reference sequence). CDR3 residues: CASSPRWADTQYF. The CDR3 region has the DNA TGTGCCAGCAGCCCTAGGTGGGCAGATACGCAGTATTTT. The full variable domain, in which reference TRBV7-9 and TRBJ2-3 provide the parts outside the CDR3, is DTGVSQNPRHKITKRGQNVTFRCDPISEHNRLYWYRQTLGQGPEFLTYFQNEAQLEKSRLLSDRFSAERPKGSFSTLEIQRTEQGDSAMYLCASSPRWADTQYFGPGTRLTVL.

This clone was counted once. This rearrangement joins TRBV12-3 or TRBV12-4 to TRBJ2-7; 8 nucleotides align to TRBD2. The CDR3 length is 12 residues. The trim removed 3 bases at V and 6 bases at J, leaving 1 base unmatched. CDR3 coding DNA: TGTGCCAGCAGTTTCCGGGGGGGCGAGCAGTACTTC. Translating gives CASSFRGGEQYF.

The rearrangement joins TRBV28 to TRBJ2-5, with D perhaps TRBD1 (6 bases). Germline V lookup: CDR1 MDHEN, CDR2 SYDVKM. This CDR3 has 15 residues. Trimming took 2 bases from V and 3 from J, leaving 13 bases between them. The CDR3 loop is CASSLTGFGEETQYF. The CDR3, as DNA: TGTGCCAGCAGTTTAACAGGGTTCGGGGAAGAGACCCAGTACTTC.

As for this clone: At the DNA level, this CDR3 is encoded by other sequences in the same sample as well. The chain is built from TRBV4-1 and TRBJ1-5; D gene unclear. The length of the CDR3 is 13 residues. V was shortened by 1 base and J by 4 bases, with 5 bases between the two germline ends. The germline V gene encodes CDR1 MGHRA and CDR2 YSYEKL. CDR3 in amino acids: CASSQARNQPQHF. As DNA, the CDR3 is TGCGCCAGCAGCCAAGCTCGGAATCAGCCCCAGCATTTT.

With regard to this clone: Different DNA sequences within this sample yield the same CDR3. The V and J genes are TRBV2 and TRBJ1-2, with 9 bases that match TRBD1. CDR3 size: 12 residues. Trimming at V came to 4 bases and at J to 6 bases, leaving 0 bases not matched to a gene. Germline V lookup: CDR1 SNHLY, CDR2 FYNNEI. DNA of the CDR3: TGTGCCAGCAGTGGGACAGGGGATGGCTACACCTTC. It translates to CASSGTGDGYTF.

This clone came up once. The rearrangement uses TRBV6-5 and TRBJ2-7; tentative D call: TRBD1 (5 bases). This CDR3 region has 13 residues. Trimming stripped 7 bases from V and 5 bases from J, with 15 bases between. CDR1 and CDR2 from the germline V gene are MNHEY and SVGAGI. CDR3 in amino acids: CASMQIRAHEQYF. The CDR3 DNA sequence: TGTGCCAGCATGCAAATCAGGGCCCACGAGCAGTACTTC.

This chain links TRBV4-2 with TRBJ2-2; 14 bases are a match to TRBD2. Germline trimming cut 1 base from V and 7 bases from J; bases unmatched to any gene: 17. The CDR3 covers 21 residues. The germline V gene has CDR1 LGHNA and CDR2 YNFKEQ. CDR3 in amino acids: CASSQALSGLAGVGRLGELFF. The CDR3 coding sequence is TGTGCCAGCAGCCAAGCCCTCTCGGGACTAGCGGGAGTAGGACGTCTCGGGGAGCTGTTTTTT.

This clone was detected once. This sequence joins TRBV27 and TRBJ2-1, with a weak D call TRBD1 (6 bases). Trimming stripped 4 bases from V and 9 bases from J, with 7 bases between. The CDR3 has 11 residues. Germline lookup yields CDR1 MNHEY and CDR2 SMNVEV (reference sequence). In nucleotides, the CDR3 is TGTGCCAGCAGTTACAGGGCTGAGCAGTTCTTC. Translating it yields CASSYRAEQFF.

V gene TRBV29-1 combines with J gene TRBJ2-5; D remains unclear. CDR3 size: 12 residues. The V gene's germline CDR1 is SQVTM and CDR2 ANQGSEA. The V gene lost 0 bases and the J gene lost 4 bases, with 6 bases spanning the gap. CDR3 residues: CSVEELGETQYF. In DNA form, the CDR3 reads TGCAGCGTTGAAGAGCTAGGAGAGACCCAGTACTTC.

The gene calls are TRBV30 and TRBJ1-1; D is perhaps TRBD1 (5 bases). The CDR3 length is 15 residues. CDR1 is GTSNPN and CDR2 is SVGIG in the germline V gene (reference sequence). Deletions cut 3 bases from V and 5 bases from J, with 19 bases between. CDR3 amino acids: CAWSREGGGWTEAFF. The DNA of the CDR3 is TGTGCCTGGAGCCGCGAGGGCGGGGGGTGGACTGAAGCTTTCTTT.

The genes are TRBV7-9 and TRBJ2-3; the match to TRBD2 covers 7 bases. This CDR3 comprises 15 residues. Trimming removed 0 bases from V and 4 bases from J; junction bases left unmatched: 4. The germline V gene has CDR1 SEHNR and CDR2 FQNEAQ (reference sequence). The CDR3 sequence: CASSLAGGPADTQYF. The CDR3 DNA sequence: TGTGCCAGCAGCTTAGCGGGAGGGCCAGCAGATACGCAGTATTTT.

The chain is built from TRBV25-1 and TRBJ2-7; a weak D match, TRBD1 (6 bases). Germline lookup yields CDR1 MGHDK and CDR2 SYGVNS. The CDR3 covers 11 residues. Deletions cut 11 bases from V and 5 bases from J, with 13 bases between. The CDR3 protein is CASTQGHEQYF. CDR3 DNA: TGTGCCTCTACACAGGGACACGAGCAGTACTTC.

The rearrangement uses TRBV7-2 and TRBJ1-1; a weak D match, TRBD1 (6 bases). Germline CDR1 is SGHTA and CDR2 is FQGNSA. Between the trimmed V and J ends, which lost 4 bases and 8 bases, there was a span of 14 bases. This CDR3 is built from 13 residues. The CDR3 sequence: CASSSLMGTEAFF. CDR3 DNA: TGTGCCAGCAGCTCACTCATGGGGACAGAAGCTTTCTTT.

The chain links TRBV18 to TRBJ1-1; the D is unclear. Germline-derived CDR1 and CDR2 are KGHSH and LQKENI. This CDR3 spans 14 amino acids. The germline V and J ends were trimmed by 2 bases and 9 bases, with 16 bases remaining between them. Here the CDR3 reads CASSPTEGARQAFF. CDR3 DNA sequence: TGTGCCAGCTCACCAACGGAGGGCGCCAGGCAAGCTTTCTTT.

The rearrangement joins TRBV28 to TRBJ1-5; D ambiguous. Trimming pared 1 base from V and 3 bases from J, leaving 10 bases between. Germline-derived CDR1 and CDR2 are MDHEN and SYDVKM. The CDR3 contains 15 residues. The CDR3 DNA sequence: TGTGCCAGCAGTTTATATACCACTTTCAATCAGCCCCAGCATTTT. Protein product: CASSLYTTFNQPQHF.

The chain carries TRBV7-2 and TRBJ1-1; TRBD1 matches 7 bases. From germline, CDR1 is SGHTA and CDR2 FQGNSA. The CDR3 covers 13 residues. V lost 5 bases to trimming and J lost 5 bases; unmatched junction nucleotides: 5. CDR3 DNA: TGTGCCAGCAGCGGCGGGGACAGTACTGAAGCTTTCTTT. Protein product: CASSGGDSTEAFF.

The CDR3 sequence: CAISERGQYNEQFF. In DNA, the CDR3 is TGTGCCATCAGTGAGAGGGGACAGTACAATGAGCAGTTCTTC. The V and J genes are TRBV10-3 and TRBJ2-1; 7 nucleotides align to TRBD1. This CDR3 spans 14 amino acids. Trimming removed 2 bases from V and 4 bases from J; junction bases left unmatched: 2. Germline V gene lookup returns CDR1 ENHRY and CDR2 SYGVKD.

The V gene is TRBV30, the J gene TRBJ1-2; D is uncertain. The CDR3 has 13 amino acids. Deletions cut 3 bases from V and 2 bases from J, with 10 bases between. Germline V gene sequence: CDR1 GTSNPN, CDR2 SVGIG (reference sequence). CDR3 DNA sequence: TGTGCCTGGAGACTGGGCAGGAACTATGGCTACACCTTC. Residues: CAWRLGRNYGYTF.

V gene TRBV4-3 combines with J gene TRBJ1-3; 11 nucleotides agree with TRBD1. Germline V gene data show CDR1 as LGHNA and CDR2 as YSLEER. This CDR3 region has 18 residues. Trimming at V came to 0 bases and at J to 0 bases, leaving 4 bases not matched to a gene. DNA of the CDR3: TGCGCCAGCAGCCAAGAAGGACAGGGGGCCAGCTCTGGAAACACCATATATTTT. Translation: CASSQEGQGASSGNTIYF.

The V call is TRBV4-1, the J call TRBJ2-3, with unresolved D. Germline CDR1 reads MGHRA; CDR2 reads YSYEKL. V was cut by 4 bases and J by 4 bases, with 12 bases left in between. The CDR3 consists of 14 residues. The CDR3 coding sequence is TGCGCCAGCAGCCTCACACCCATTCCAGATACGCAGTATTTT. Translating it yields CASSLTPIPDTQYF.

CDR3 protein: CASSLVRNYGYTF. DNA for the CDR3: TGTGCCAGCAGTTTAGTACGGAACTATGGCTACACCTTC. This sequence joins TRBV12-3 or TRBV12-4 and TRBJ1-2, with no clear D. V lost 1 base to trimming and J lost 2 bases, with 5 bases between them. The CDR3 has 13 residues.

The chain carries TRBV24-1 and TRBJ2-2, with no clear D. The length of the CDR3 is 13 residues. CDR1 KGHDR and CDR2 SFDVKD come from the germline V gene. The ends were cut back, 2 bases at V and 8 bases at J, with 8 bases in the middle. CDR3 amino acids: CATSDWRGGELFF. The CDR3 DNA reads TGTGCCACCAGTGATTGGAGAGGAGGGGAGCTGTTTTTT.

J is TRBJ1-3 and V is TRBV28, with unresolved D. This CDR3 contains 11 residues. V lost 5 bases and J 4 bases, leaving 3 bases between the germline ends. Germline V gene sequence: CDR1 MDHEN, CDR2 SYDVKM. In nucleotides, the CDR3 is TGTGCCAGCAGTCGGGGAAACACCATATATTTT. Amino acids: CASSRGNTIYF.